The entry below describes one T cell receptor beta chain. The data belong to a study of T cell responses to AZD1222 COVID-19 vaccine. CDR3 length equals 13 residues. Germline loops: CDR1 KGHDR, CDR2 SFDVKD. The V and J ends lost 4 bases and 9 bases, in that order; junction bases with no gene match: 5. The table came from immunoSEQ multiplex PCR; TCRdb's copy has only in-frame clones and leaves some out. There are 200,000 to 250,000 clones in the sample; 85% to 95% occur only once, and approximately 1% lies in the top ten. This sample comprised peripheral blood, obtained on day 0 of MenACWY control vaccination. The origin of this receptor is an adult in good health. The V gene is TRBV24-1, the J gene TRBJ1-2; 9 nucleotides align to TRBD1. The CDR3 protein is CATSDGTGIRYTF. The CDR3 coding sequence is TGTGCCACCAGTGACGGGACAGGGATCCGCTACACCTTC.